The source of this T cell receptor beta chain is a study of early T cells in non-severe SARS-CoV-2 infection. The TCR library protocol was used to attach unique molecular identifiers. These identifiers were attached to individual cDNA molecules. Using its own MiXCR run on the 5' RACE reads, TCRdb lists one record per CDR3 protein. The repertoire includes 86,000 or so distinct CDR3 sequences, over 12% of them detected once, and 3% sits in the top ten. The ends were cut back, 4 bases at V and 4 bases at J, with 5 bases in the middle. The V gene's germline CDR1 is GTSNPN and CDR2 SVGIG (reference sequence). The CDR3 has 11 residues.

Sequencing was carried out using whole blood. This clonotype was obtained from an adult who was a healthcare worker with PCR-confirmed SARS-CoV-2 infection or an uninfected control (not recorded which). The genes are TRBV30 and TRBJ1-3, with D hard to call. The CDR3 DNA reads TGTGCCTGGAAAAGAGGAAACACCATATATTTT. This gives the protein CAWKRGNTIYF.